The present T cell receptor (beta chain) was sequenced within a study of fetal regulatory T cell absence and autoimmunity. Produced via immunoSEQ multiplex PCR; TCRdb's table is partial and in-frame only. Of 85,000 to 100,000 clones listed, about three quarters were seen once; the top ten hold 2%. Per the germline V gene, CDR1 is SGHRS and CDR2 is YFSETQ. V was trimmed by 2 bases and J by 4 bases, leaving 0 bases between them. This CDR3 spans 11 amino acids. Sequencing was performed on pancreas tissue. The clonotype was recovered from a male donor with IPEX syndrome. V usage is TRBV5-1 and J usage is TRBJ2-2; D ambiguous. This chain's CDR3 is CASSFTGELFF. DNA of the CDR3: TGCGCCAGCAGCTTCACCGGGGAGCTGTTTTTT. Full variable domain (remainder filled in from reference TRBV5-1 and TRBJ2-2): KAGVTQTPRYLIKTRGQQVTLSCSPISGHRSVSWYQQTPGQGLQFLFEYFSETQRNKGNFPGRFSGRQFSNSRSEMNVSTLELGDSALYLCASSFTGELFFGEGSRLTVL.